A selection of T cell receptor beta chains follows, all from one sample in a study of sequential checkpoint blockade in melanoma. Using immunoSEQ multiplex PCR, the repertoire was profiled, and TCRdb retains in-frame clones only, with some absent. The sample contains 15,000 to 20,000 clones, 55% to 75% of which appear only once. Here the sequenced sample was CD8+ T cells sorted from blood (inferred from file names), taken from a patient given nivolumab and ipilimumab in sequence. These receptors originate from a human donor with melanoma. Both conserved end residues are part of each CDR3.

TRBV30	TRBJ2-7	CACRREGPYEQYF
TRBV4-3	TRBJ2-2	CASSQSGRASGELFF
TRBV28	TRBJ2-7	CASSLLSGQGGYEQYF
TRBV28	TRBJ2-7	CASSLYRGNEQYF
TRBV9	TRBJ2-2	CASSVGVAEGNTGELFF
TRBV27	TRBJ2-7	CASSLYTGAYEQYF
TRBV18	TRBJ1-2	CASSPPFFSTDPTNYGYTF
TRBV28	TRBJ1-2	CASSLPGYYGYTF
TRBV11-2	TRBJ2-2	CASSFIAGELFF
TRBV28	TRBJ1-1	CASSYGRRNMNTEAFF
TRBV5-1	TRBJ2-7	CASSWASGQSSYEQYF
TRBV19	TRBJ2-2	CASSPWRGANTGELFF
TRBV9	TRBJ1-1	CASSVGTGANTEAFF
TRBV27	TRBJ2-5	CASSWPTAGVGETQYF
TRBV10-3	TRBJ2-7	CAITPRGELSYEQYF
TRBV9	TRBJ2-5	CASSPGTSDQETQYF
TRBV9	TRBJ2-2	CASSVQGAGELFF
TRBV5-1	TRBJ2-7	CASSLGMSGAPSYEQYF
TRBV6-5	TRBJ1-4	CASSYSQVNEKLFF
TRBV28	TRBJ1-1	CASSLGAANTEAFF
TRBV7-9	TRBJ2-3	CASSLGTIDTDTQYF
TRBV5-6	TRBJ2-7	CASSKGAGGFYEQYF
TRBV28	TRBJ1-1	CASSGSEARAFF
TRBV4-3	TRBJ2-1	CASSQVAGRLNEQFF
TRBV9	TRBJ1-1	CASSVNPDRGMNTEAFF
TRBV7-3	TRBJ2-1	CASSLFSSSYNEQFF
TRBV13	TRBJ2-5	CASSYRPRVRETQYF
TRBV7-2	TRBJ1-1	CASRQNTEAFF
TRBV15	TRBJ1-4	CATSRDGQGGEKLFF
TRBV2	TRBJ2-1	CASSEGRARGNEQFF
TRBV27	TRBJ2-1	CASSLGTGNLNEQFF
TRBV4-1	TRBJ2-5	CASSPFGGIGQETQYF
TRBV5-6	TRBJ1-2	CASSGDSQFYGYTF
TRBV6-4	TRBJ1-5	CASSVNRGNQPQHF
TRBV11-2	TRBJ1-5	CASSQGGQPQHF
TRBV5-6	TRBJ1-1	CASSIAGQGAHEAFF
TRBV11-2	TRBJ1-2	CASSRTGGRENTF
TRBV5-1	TRBJ2-7	CASSGGQGEAYEQYF
TRBV7-9	TRBJ1-2	CASSLAGRVQGAGYTF
TRBV28	TRBJ2-1	CASSLAGSTANEQFF
TRBV29-1	TRBJ1-1	CSVAEGFTEAFF
TRBV25-1	TRBJ1-2	CASSEVRDGYTF
TRBV6-5	TRBJ1-1	CASSLRENTEAFF
TRBV28	TRBJ1-1	CASSLKTFRGVNTEAFF
TRBV9	TRBJ2-1	CASSASGGPYNEQFF
TRBV7-9	TRBJ1-1	CASSLGPTAGVMNTEAFF
TRBV6-5	TRBJ2-7	CASRPGGSYEQYF
TRBV19	TRBJ2-5	CASSSGQYQETQYF
TRBV4-1	TRBJ1-2	CASSQPTGTNYGYTF
TRBV5-5	TRBJ1-1	CASSLGTVEAPEAFF
TRBV7-9	TRBJ2-1	CACIPLHSSSYNEQFF
TRBV27	TRBJ2-1	CASSPLANPGNEQFF
TRBV19	TRBJ2-4	CASSMMGRLNIQYF
TRBV27	TRBJ2-7	CASSLRRTYEQYF
TRBV6-1	TRBJ2-7	CASSATGEEEQYF